The clone carrying this T cell receptor (beta chain) has only one observation. Its target is unknown. CDR3 and TCR beta VDJ profiling relied on genomic DNA as the template. A single record per CDR3 protein comes from TCRdb applying MiXCR to the reads. The repertoire consists of under 75,000 distinct CDR3 sequences, with approximately 51% occurring once and the leading ten covering about 9%. V was shortened by 5 bases and J by 3 bases, with 19 bases between the two germline ends. Germline V gene sequence: CDR1 KGHDR, CDR2 SFDVKD. The CDR3 is 16 amino acids. The entry originates in a study of CD8+CD57+ T cells in acquired aplastic anemia. Study as a whole: On average, sorted CD4+ and CD8+ cells gave approximately 3.5 ug of DNA. As sequenced from healthy donors, CD4+ cells averaged roughly 10 million reads.

Study results and limitations: No significant difference in CD8+ Simpson's diversity was found between patients and controls. About 29 shared CD8+ CDR3s appeared highly expressed within patients' immunodominant clones.

The sample taken for sequencing was sorted CD4+, CD8+, or CD8+CD57+ T cells (not recorded which) from PBMCs. This clonotype was obtained from a human donor in good health, serving as a control. V gene TRBV24-1 combines with J gene TRBJ2-7; weak D call: TRBD1 (5 bases). The CDR3 sequence: CATSAADSASYYEQYF. The CDR3 bases are TGTGCCACCAGTGCCGCAGACAGCGCCTCCTACTACGAGCAGTACTTC.